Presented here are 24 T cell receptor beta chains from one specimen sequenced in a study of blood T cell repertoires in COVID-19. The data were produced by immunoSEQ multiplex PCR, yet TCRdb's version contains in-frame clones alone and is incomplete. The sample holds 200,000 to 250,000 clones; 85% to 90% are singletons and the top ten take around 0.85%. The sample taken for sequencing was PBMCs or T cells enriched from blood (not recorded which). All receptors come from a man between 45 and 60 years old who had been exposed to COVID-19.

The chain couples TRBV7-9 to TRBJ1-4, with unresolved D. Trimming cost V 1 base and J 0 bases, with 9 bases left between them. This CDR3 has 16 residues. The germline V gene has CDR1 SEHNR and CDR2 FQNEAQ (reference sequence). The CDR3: CASSLVSGSTNEKLFF. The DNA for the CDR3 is TGTGCCAGCAGCTTAGTATCAGGATCAACTAATGAAAAACTGTTTTTT.

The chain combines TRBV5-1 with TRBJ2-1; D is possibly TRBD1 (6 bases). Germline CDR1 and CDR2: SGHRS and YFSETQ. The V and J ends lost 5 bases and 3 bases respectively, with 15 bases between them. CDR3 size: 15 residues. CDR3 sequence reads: CASSHRDTIYNEQFF. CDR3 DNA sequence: TGCGCCAGCAGTCACCGGGACACAATCTACAATGAGCAGTTCTTC.

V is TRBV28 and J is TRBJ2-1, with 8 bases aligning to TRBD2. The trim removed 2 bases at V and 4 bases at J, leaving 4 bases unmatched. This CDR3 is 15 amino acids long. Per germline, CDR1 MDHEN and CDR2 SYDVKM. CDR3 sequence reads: CASSLIAGTYNEQFF. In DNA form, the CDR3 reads TGTGCCAGCAGTTTAATAGCGGGAACGTACAATGAGCAGTTCTTC.

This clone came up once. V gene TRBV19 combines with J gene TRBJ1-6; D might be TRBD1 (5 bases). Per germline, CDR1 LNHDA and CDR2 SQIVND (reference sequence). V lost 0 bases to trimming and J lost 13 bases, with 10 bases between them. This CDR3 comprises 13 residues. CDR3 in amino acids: CASSIDTDSPLHF. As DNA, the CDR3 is TGTGCCAGTAGTATAGACACAGACAGTCCCCTCCACTTT.

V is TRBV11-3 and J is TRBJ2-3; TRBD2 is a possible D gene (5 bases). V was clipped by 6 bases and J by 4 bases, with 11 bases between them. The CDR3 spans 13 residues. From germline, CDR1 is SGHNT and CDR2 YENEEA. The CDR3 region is CASSFSGPDTQYF. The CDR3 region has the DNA TGTGCCAGCAGTTTCAGCGGCCCAGATACGCAGTATTTT.

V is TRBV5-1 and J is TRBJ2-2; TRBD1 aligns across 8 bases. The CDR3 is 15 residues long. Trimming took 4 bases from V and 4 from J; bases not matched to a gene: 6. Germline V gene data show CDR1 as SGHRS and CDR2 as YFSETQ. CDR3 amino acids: CASSVGQGTTGELFF. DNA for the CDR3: TGCGCCAGCAGCGTCGGACAGGGAACCACCGGGGAGCTGTTTTTT.

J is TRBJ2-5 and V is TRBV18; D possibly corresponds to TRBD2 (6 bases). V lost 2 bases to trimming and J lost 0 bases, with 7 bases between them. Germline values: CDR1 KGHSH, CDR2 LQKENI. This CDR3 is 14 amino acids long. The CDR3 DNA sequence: TGTGCCAGCTCACCAGCGGGGTACCAAGAGACCCAGTACTTC. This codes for CASSPAGYQETQYF.

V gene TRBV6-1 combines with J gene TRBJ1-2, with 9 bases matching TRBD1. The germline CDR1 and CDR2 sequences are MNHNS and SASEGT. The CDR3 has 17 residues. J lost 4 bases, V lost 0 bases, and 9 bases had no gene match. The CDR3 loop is CASSEAGQGVMIYGYTF. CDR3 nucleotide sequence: TGTGCCAGCAGTGAAGCGGGACAGGGAGTTATGATCTATGGCTACACCTTC.

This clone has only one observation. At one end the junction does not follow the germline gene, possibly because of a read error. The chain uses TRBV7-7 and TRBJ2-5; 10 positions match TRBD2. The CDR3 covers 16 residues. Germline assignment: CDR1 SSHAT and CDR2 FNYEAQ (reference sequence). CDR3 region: CASSLGTSVNQETQYF. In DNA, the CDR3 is TGTGCTAGCAGCCTCGGGACTAGCGTAAACCAAGAGACCCAGTACTTC.

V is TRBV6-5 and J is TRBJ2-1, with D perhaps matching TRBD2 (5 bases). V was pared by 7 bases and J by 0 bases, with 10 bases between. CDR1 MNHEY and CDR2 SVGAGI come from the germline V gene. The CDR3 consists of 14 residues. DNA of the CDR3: TGTGCCAGCACTAGCTCAAGCTCCTACAATGAGCAGTTCTTC. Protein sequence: CASTSSSSYNEQFF.

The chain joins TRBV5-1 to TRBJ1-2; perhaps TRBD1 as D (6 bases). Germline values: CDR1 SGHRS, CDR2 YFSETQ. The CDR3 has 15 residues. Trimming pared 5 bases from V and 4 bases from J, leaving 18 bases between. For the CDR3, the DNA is TGCGCCAGCAGAAATCTATCACAGGGAACCTATGGCTACACCTTC. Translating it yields CASRNLSQGTYGYTF.

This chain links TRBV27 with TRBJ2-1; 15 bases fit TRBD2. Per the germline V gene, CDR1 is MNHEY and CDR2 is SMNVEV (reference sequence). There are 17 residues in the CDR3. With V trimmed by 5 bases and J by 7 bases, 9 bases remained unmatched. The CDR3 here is CASSIRTSGGAWNEQFF. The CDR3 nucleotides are TGTGCCAGCAGTATCCGGACTAGCGGGGGGGCCTGGAATGAGCAGTTCTTC.

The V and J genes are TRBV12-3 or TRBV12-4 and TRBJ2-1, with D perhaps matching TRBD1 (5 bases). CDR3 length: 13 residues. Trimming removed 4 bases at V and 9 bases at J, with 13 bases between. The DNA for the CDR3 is TGTGCCAGCAGTTATCTCGCGACAGTTGAGCAGTTCTTC. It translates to CASSYLATVEQFF.

This chain's CDR3 is CASSQKIQGSTGNTIYF. The CDR3 DNA follows: TGTGCCAGCTCACAAAAAATACAGGGGTCCACTGGAAACACCATATATTTT. This sequence joins TRBV18 and TRBJ1-3; 7 bases line up with TRBD1. The CDR3 is 17 residues long. Germline V CDR1 and CDR2: KGHSH, LQKENI. V lost 4 bases to trimming and J lost 2 bases; unmatched junction nucleotides: 11.

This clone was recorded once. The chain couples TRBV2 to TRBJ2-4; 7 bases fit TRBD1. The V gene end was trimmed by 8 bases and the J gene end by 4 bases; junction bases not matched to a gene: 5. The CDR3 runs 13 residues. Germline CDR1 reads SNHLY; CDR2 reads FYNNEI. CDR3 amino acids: CASEGTAKNIQYF. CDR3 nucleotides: TGTGCCAGCGAAGGGACAGCGAAAAACATTCAGTACTTC.

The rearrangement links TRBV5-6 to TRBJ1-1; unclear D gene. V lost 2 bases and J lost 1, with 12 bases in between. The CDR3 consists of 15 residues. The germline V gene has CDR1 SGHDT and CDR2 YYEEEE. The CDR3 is CASSFLSLENTEAFF. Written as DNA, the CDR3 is TGTGCCAGCAGCTTCCTTTCTTTAGAGAACACTGAAGCTTTCTTT.

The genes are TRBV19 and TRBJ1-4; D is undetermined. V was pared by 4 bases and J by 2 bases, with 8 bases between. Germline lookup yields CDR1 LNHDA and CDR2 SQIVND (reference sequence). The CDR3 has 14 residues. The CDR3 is CASSRGATNEKLFF. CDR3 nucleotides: TGTGCCAGTAGTAGGGGAGCCACTAATGAAAAACTGTTTTTT.

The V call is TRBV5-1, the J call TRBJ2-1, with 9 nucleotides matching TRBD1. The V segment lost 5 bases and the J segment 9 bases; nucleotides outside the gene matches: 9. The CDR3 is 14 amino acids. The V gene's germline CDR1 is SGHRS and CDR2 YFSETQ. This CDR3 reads CASSYGTGLSEQFF. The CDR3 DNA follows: TGCGCCAGCAGTTACGGGACAGGGTTGAGTGAGCAGTTCTTC.

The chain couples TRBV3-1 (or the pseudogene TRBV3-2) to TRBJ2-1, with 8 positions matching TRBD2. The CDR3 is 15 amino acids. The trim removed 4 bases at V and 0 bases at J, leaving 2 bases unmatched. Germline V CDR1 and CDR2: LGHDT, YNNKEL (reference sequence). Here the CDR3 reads CASSLSGSSYNEQFF. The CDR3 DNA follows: TGTGCCAGCAGCCTCAGCGGGAGCTCCTACAATGAGCAGTTCTTC.

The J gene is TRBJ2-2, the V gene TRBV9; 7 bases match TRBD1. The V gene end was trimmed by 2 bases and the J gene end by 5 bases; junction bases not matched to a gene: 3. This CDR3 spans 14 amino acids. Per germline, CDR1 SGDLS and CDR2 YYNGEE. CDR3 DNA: TGTGCCAGCAGCGTGGACAGGAGAACCGGGGAGCTGTTTTTT. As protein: CASSVDRRTGELFF. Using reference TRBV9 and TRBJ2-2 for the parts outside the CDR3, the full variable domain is DSGVTQTPKHLITATGQRVTLRCSPRSGDLSVYWYQQSLDQGLQFLIQYYNGEERAKGNILERFSAQQFPDLHSELNLSSLELGDSALYFCASSVDRRTGELFFGEGSRLTVL.

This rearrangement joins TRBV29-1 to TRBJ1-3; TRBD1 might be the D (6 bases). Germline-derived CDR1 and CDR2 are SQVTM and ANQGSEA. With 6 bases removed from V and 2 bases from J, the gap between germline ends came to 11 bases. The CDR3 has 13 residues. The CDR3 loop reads CSVNRDTGNTIYF. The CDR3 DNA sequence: TGCAGCGTCAACAGGGATACTGGAAACACCATATATTTT.

The CDR3 region is CASSIGQGAIGYTF. Written as DNA, the CDR3 is TGTGCCAGTAGTATAGGACAGGGGGCAATTGGCTACACCTTC. The genes are TRBV19 and TRBJ1-2; 10 nucleotides line up with TRBD1. CDR1 is LNHDA, CDR2 SQIVND, per germline (reference sequence). The CDR3 spans 14 residues. V was clipped by 1 base and J by 7 bases; unmatched bases: 3.

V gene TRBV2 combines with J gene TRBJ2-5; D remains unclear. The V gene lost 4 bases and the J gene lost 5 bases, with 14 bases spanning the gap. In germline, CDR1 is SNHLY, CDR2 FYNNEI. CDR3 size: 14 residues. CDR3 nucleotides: TGTGCCAGCAGTGTGAGTAGAGTTCTCGAGACCCAGTACTTC. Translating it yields CASSVSRVLETQYF.

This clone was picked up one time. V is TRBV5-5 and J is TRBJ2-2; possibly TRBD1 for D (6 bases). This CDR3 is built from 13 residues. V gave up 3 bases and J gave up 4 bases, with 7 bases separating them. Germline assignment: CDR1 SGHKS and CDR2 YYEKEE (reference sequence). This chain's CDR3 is CASSSQGTGELFF. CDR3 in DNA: TGTGCCAGCAGCTCACAGGGCACCGGGGAGCTGTTTTTT.